This T cell receptor beta chain originates from a study of OX40 agonist ivuxolimab in advanced cancers. The overall study: Partial responses were achieved by three patients: one hepatocellular carcinoma, two cutaneous melanoma. Findings and limits, study-wide: CD4+ and CD8+ blood T cells expanded clonally by week 6 at 0.1 to 3.0 mg/kg.

Sequencing was performed with immunoSEQ multiplex PCR; in TCRdb, only in-frame clones are kept and a portion is missing. This table has 9,000 to 13,000 clones, 79% appearing once. The V gene's germline CDR1 is GTSNPN and CDR2 SVGIG (reference sequence). The CDR3 loop spans 13 amino acids. V dropped 3 bases and J dropped 2 bases, with 11 bases sitting between them. With respect to this clone: The antigen remains unidentified.

The sample consisted of CD4+ or CD8+ T cells sorted from blood, taken in a trial of the OX40 agonist ivuxolimab. The clonotype comes from an adult with an advanced solid tumor such as melanoma, head and neck, liver or kidney cancer. This sequence joins TRBV30 and TRBJ2-7, with a tentative D call TRBD2 (5 bases). This CDR3 reads CAWRTERPYEQYF. The CDR3 DNA reads as TGTGCCTGGAGGACCGAGCGGCCCTACGAGCAGTACTTC.